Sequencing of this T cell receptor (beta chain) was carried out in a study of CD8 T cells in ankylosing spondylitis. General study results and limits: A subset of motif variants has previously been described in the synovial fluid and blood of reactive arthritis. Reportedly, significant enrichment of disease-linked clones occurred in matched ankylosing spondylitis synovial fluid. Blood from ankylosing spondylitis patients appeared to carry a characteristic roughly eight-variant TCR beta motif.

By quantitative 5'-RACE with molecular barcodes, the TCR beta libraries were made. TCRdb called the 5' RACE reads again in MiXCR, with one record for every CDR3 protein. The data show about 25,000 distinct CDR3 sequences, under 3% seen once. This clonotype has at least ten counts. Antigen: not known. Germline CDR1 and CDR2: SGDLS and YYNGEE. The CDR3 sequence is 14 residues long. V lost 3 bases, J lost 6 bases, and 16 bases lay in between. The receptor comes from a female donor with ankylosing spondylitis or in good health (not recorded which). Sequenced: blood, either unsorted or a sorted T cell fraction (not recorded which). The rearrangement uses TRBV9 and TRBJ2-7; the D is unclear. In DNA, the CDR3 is TGTGCCAGCAGCGGTACCGGACGGGCCTCCGAGCAGTACTTC. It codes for CASSGTGRASEQYF.